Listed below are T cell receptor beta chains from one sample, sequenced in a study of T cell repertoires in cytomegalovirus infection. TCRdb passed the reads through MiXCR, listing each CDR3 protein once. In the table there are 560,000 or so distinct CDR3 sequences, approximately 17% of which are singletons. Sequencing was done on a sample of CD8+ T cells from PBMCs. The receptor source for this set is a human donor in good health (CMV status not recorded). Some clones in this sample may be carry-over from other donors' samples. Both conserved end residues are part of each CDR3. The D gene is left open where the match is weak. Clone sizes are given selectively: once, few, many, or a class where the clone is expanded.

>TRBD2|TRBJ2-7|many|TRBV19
TGTGCCAGTAGTACTCGAGTAGCGGGAGTTTACGAGCAGTACTTC
CASSTRVAGVYEQYF
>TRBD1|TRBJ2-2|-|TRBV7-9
TGTGCCAGCAGCCCCCAGGGGACAGGGAATTCCGGGGAGCTGTTTTTT
CASSPQGTGNSGELFF
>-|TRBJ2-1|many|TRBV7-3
TGTGCCAGCAGCTCCCGCGTGGGGGGCGCCCTGGTTGATGAGCAGTTCTTC
CASSSRVGGALVDEQFF
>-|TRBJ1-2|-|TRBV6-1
TGTGCCGGAGGGCCCCCCTATGGCTACACCTTC
CAGGPPYGYTF
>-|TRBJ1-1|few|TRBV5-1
TGCGCCAGCAGCCCCGGGTTGGCCACTGAAGCTTTCTTT
CASSPGLATEAFF
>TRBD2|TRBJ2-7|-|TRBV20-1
TGCAGTGCTAGTATATTGACTAGCGGCTCCTACGAGCAGTACTTC
CSASILTSGSYEQYF
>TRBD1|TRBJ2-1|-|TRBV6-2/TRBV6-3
TGTGCCAGCAGCCCCGGGACAGGCACCGGTTCCAACTACAATGAGCAGTTCTTC
CASSPGTGTGSNYNEQFF
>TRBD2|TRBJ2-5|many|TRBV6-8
TGTGCCAGCACCTTACGGGCTAGCGGGAGGGTTGAGACCCAGTACTTC
CASTLRASGRVETQYF
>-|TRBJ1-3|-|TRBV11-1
TGTGCCAGCAGCCTACGGGACTATGGAAACACCATATATTTT
CASSLRDYGNTIYF
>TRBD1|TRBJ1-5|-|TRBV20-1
TGCAGTGCTAGCGGAGGACAGGGCAATCAGCCCCAGCATTTT
CSASGGQGNQPQHF
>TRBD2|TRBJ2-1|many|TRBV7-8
TGTGCCAGCAGCCCTTCCCGCGGGGGGGATGAGCAGTTCTTC
CASSPSRGGDEQFF
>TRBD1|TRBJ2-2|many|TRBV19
TGTGCCAGTAGTACAGGGGGCACCGGGGAGCTGTTTTTT
CASSTGGTGELFF
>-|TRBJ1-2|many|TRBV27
TGTGCCAGCAGTTTATCAGGGACCAACTATGGCTACACCTTC
CASSLSGTNYGYTF
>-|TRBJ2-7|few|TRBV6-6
TGTGCCAGCGAAGGGTACGAGCAGTACTTC
CASEGYEQYF
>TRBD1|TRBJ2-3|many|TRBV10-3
TGTGCCATCAGAAAGAAGACAGGGCCCACAGATACGCAGTATTTT
CAIRKKTGPTDTQYF
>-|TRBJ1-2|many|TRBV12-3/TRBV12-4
TGTGCCAGCAGCCCGGCGGGAGGGGAAGGCTATGGCTACACCTTC
CASSPAGGEGYGYTF
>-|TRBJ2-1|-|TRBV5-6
TGTGCCAGCAGCTTGATCCTAGCAAATGAGCAGTTCTTC
CASSLILANEQFF
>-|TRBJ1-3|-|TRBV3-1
TGTGCCAGCAGCCAACAGGGTAGCACCATATATTTT
CASSQQGSTIYF
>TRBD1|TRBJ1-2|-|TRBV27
TGTGCCAGCAGTTTTCGCGGACAGGACTATGGCTACACCTTC
CASSFRGQDYGYTF
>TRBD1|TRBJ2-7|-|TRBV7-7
TGTGCCAGCAGCTTAGAACAGGGGGCTATTTACGAGCAGTACTTC
CASSLEQGAIYEQYF
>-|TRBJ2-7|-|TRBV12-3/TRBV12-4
TGTGCCAGCAGCTCCGGGAACCTAAAGCAGCAGTACTTC
CASSSGNLKQQYF
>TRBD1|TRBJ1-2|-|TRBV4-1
TGCGCCAGCAGCCAAGACCGGGACAGGGAATATGGCTACACCTTC
CASSQDRDREYGYTF
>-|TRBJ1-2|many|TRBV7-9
TGTGCCAGCAGCGCTGGGACCGCGGTGGGCTACACCTTC
CASSAGTAVGYTF
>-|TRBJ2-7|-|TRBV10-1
TGCGCCAGCAGTGAGTCGGGGTCAGGGTACTACGAGCAGTACTTC
CASSESGSGYYEQYF
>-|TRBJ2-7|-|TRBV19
TGTGCCAGTAGTGAACTAGCTGGATACTACGAGCAGTACTTC
CASSELAGYYEQYF
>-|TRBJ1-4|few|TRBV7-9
TGTGCCAGCAGCTCCCCCCTAAGCGACGAAAAACTGTTTTTT
CASSSPLSDEKLFF
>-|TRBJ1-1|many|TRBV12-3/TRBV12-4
TGTGCCAGCAGTCCAGGGGAGGCCACTGAAGCTTTCTTT
CASSPGEATEAFF
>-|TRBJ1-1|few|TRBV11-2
TGTGCCAGCAGCTTACCGAGGACAGCGACCACTGAAGCTTTCTTT
CASSLPRTATTEAFF
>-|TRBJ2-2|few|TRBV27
TGTGCCAGCAGTTTACAGGGTTACACCGGGGAGCTGTTTTTT
CASSLQGYTGELFF
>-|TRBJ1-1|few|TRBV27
TGTGCCAGCAGGAGGGGGGGCTTGAACACTGAAGCTTTCTTT
CASRRGGLNTEAFF
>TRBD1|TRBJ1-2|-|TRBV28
TGTGCCAGCAGTTTATCAGCAGGGGGGTACAAGGATGGCTACACCTTC
CASSLSAGGYKDGYTF
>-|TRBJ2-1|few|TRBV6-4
TGTGCCAGCAGTGACTCCGGTAGAGTAGGAAATGAGCAGTTCTTC
CASSDSGRVGNEQFF
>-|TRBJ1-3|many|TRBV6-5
TGTGCCAGCAGTCCCGGGACCGGTGGAAACACCATATATTTT
CASSPGTGGNTIYF
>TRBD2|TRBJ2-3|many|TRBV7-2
TGTGCCAGCAGCTTAGATCGTCTAGCGGAAGCAAGGGATACGCAGTATTTT
CASSLDRLAEARDTQYF
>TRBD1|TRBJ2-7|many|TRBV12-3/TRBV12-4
TGTGCCAGCAGTTTAGGTGGTGACAGGGACTACGAGCAGTACTTC
CASSLGGDRDYEQYF
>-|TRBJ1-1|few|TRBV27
TGTGCCAGCACCCCAAGGTGGGGCGGGAACACTGAAGCTTTCTTT
CASTPRWGGNTEAFF
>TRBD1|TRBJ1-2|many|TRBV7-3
TGTGCCAGCAGCCCCGACAGGGTTCGTGTCGGCTACACCTTC
CASSPDRVRVGYTF
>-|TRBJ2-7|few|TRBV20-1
TGCAGTGCTACCAATGTGAGGGAGGACTACGAGCAGTACTTC
CSATNVREDYEQYF
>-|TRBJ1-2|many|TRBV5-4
TGTGCCAGCAGTTTGCCTCTAGGAGGACCTAACTATGGCTACACCTTC
CASSLPLGGPNYGYTF
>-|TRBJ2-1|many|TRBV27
TGTGCCAGCAGTTTCGGTGGGGGGCAGTTCTTC
CASSFGGGQFF
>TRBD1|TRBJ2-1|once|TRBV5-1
TGCGCCAGCAGCCTACCAGGGACAGGGGACTACAATGAGCAGTTATTC
CASSLPGTGDYNEQLF
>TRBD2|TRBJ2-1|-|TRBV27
TGTGCCAGCAGTGCAAGGACTAGCGGGAGTGTTGGGCAGTTCTTC
CASSARTSGSVGQFF
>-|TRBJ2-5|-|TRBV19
TGTGCCAGTAGTATTTTAGGAAGGGAGACCCAGTACTTC
CASSILGRETQYF
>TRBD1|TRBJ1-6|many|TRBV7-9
TGTGCCAGCAGCTCCCGGGACAGTCATAATTCACCCCTCCACTTT
CASSSRDSHNSPLHF
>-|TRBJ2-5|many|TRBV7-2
TGTGCCAGCAGCCCCCGGGTCCAAGAGACCCAGTACTTC
CASSPRVQETQYF
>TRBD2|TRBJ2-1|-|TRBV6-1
TGTGCCAGCAGTATCTTGGGCGGGAGGGCCCTCGGCAATGAGCAGTTCTTC
CASSILGGRALGNEQFF
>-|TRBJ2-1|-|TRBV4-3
TGCGCCAGCAGCCAAGGTGAGGGGGATGAGCAGTTCTTC
CASSQGEGDEQFF
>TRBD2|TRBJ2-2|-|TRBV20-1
TGCAGTGCTAGAGATAGGCGGGAGTACGAAACCGGGGAGCTGTTTTTT
CSARDRREYETGELFF
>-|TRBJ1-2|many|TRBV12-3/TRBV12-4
TGTGCCAGCAGTTCCCCGGGACCCCGCAGGGGCTACACCTTC
CASSSPGPRRGYTF
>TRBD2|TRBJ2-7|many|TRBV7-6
TGTGCCAGCAGCCTTGGTGGGACTACTTCCTACGAGCAGTACTTC
CASSLGGTTSYEQYF